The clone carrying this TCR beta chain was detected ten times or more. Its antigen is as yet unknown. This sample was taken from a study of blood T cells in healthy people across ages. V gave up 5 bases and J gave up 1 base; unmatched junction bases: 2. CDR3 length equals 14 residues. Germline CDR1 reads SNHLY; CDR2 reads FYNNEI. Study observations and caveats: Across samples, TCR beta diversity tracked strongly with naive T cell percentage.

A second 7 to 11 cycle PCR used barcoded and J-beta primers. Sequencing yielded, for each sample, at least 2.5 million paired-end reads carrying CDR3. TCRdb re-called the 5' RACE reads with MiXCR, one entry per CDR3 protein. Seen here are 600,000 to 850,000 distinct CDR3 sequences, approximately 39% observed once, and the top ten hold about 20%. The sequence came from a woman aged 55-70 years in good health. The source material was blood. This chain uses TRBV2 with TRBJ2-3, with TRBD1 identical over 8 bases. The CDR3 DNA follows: TGTGCCAGCAGTTGGGGACAGGGCACAGATACGCAGTATTTT. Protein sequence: CASSWGQGTDTQYF.